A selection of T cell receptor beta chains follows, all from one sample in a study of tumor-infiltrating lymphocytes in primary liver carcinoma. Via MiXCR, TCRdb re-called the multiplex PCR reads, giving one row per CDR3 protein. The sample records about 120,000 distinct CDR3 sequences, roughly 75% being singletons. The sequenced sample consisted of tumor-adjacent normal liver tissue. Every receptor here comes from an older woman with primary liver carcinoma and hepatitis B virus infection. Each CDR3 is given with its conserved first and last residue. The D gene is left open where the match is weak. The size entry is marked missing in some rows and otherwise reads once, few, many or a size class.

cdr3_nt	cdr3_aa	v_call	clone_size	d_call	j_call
TGTGCCAGCAGCTTAGAGAATTGGAACACCGGGGAGCCGCCTTTT	CASSLENWNTGEPPF	TRBV11-2	-	-	TRBJ2-2
TGTGCCAGCAACCAAGGCGCAGCTAGGGCCAACGTCCTGACTTTC	CASNQGAARANVLTF	TRBV14	-	-	TRBJ2-6
TGTGCCAGCAGTGAAGCGCTTAGCGGGAGCGACAATGAGCAGTTCTTC	CASSEALSGSDNEQFF	TRBV2	-	TRBD2	TRBJ2-1
TGTGCCAGCAGTGAGTACAGAGTCTATGGCTACACCTTC	CASSEYRVYGYTF	TRBV6-1	many	-	TRBJ1-2
TGTGCCGGCAGCCCGACCAGCGGATACTACGAGCAGTACTTC	CAGSPTSGYYEQYF	TRBV5-6	-	-	TRBJ2-7
TGTGCCAGCAGTTTATCGAGGGATACGCAGTATTTT	CASSLSRDTQYF	TRBV28	many	-	TRBJ2-3
TGTGCCAGCACCTTGGGGGCAGGGTCTGAAGCTTTCTTT	CASTLGAGSEAFF	TRBV5-5	-	-	TRBJ1-1
TGTGCCAGCATGGAGGGGATGTGCAGGGCTGAGATCCAGTACTTC	CASMEGMCRAEIQYF	TRBV12-3/TRBV12-4	-	-	TRBJ2-5
TGTGCCAGCAGGTATTTCAATGAGCAGTTCTTC	CASRYFNEQFF	TRBV6-5	many	-	TRBJ2-1
TGTACCAGCAGCCCGGGACAGGGGAGGTCAGAGACCCAGTACTTC	CTSSPGQGRSETQYF	TRBV5-4	-	TRBD1	TRBJ2-5
TGTGCCAGCGCACGAGATTCCGGGACAGGTGTGTACAAGCAGTACTTC	CASARDSGTGVYKQYF	TRBV5-5	-	TRBD1	TRBJ2-7
TGTGCCAACAGCCAAGAAGGACAGTACATTAACTATGACTACACCTTC	CANSQEGQYINYDYTF	TRBV4-2	-	-	TRBJ1-2
TGTGCCAGCAGCTTCGCTGCTGTCGGGGAGCTGTTTTTT	CASSFAAVGELFF	TRBV7-9	-	-	TRBJ2-2
TGCGCCAGCAGCCAAGATGTCCCTAGCGTACTTGGACATACGCAGTTTTTT	CASSQDVPSVLGHTQFF	TRBV4-1	-	-	TRBJ2-3
TGTGCCAGCAATTTAGTGGGGCAGGGCACCGGGGAGCTGTTTTTT	CASNLVGQGTGELFF	TRBV12-3/TRBV12-4	-	-	TRBJ2-2
TGCGCCAGCGGCCCTCGGGACGGACCGACTTCGGCCCAGTACTTC	CASGPRDGPTSAQYF	TRBV7-8	-	-	TRBJ2-5
TGTGCCAGCAGCTTGAGGGACCTCTCCTACAATGAGCAGTTCTTC	CASSLRDLSYNEQFF	TRBV7-2	once	-	TRBJ2-1
TGTGCCAGTAGCTCAGCGGCTACCTACGAGCAGTACTTC	CASSSAATYEQYF	TRBV11-2	-	-	TRBJ2-7
TGTGCCATCAACGGGATAGCGGGAGGGCCCCACCCAGATACGCCGTATTTT	CAINGIAGGPHPDTPYF	TRBV10-3	once	TRBD2	TRBJ2-3
TGTGCCAGCAGCCCGCCCTTGGGGTCCAGTAATGAAAGGCTGTTTTTT	CASSPPLGSSNERLFF	TRBV7-9	-	-	TRBJ1-4
TGTGCCAGCAGTTTTCCCGGGACAGGGGGCGGTTACGAGCAGTACTTC	CASSFPGTGGGYEQYF	TRBV12-3/TRBV12-4	many	TRBD1	TRBJ2-7
TGCGCCAGCAGTCCGATTCCAGGGGGGACGAATCTTAACTATGTCTACACCTTC	CASSPIPGGTNLNYVYTF	TRBV5-1	-	TRBD1	TRBJ1-2
TGTGTCAGTAGCCACCCCGACAGGGGGGGGAATGAACAGTTCTTC	CVSSHPDRGGNEQFF	TRBV11-2	-	TRBD1	TRBJ2-1
TGTAACAGCAGTGGGGGGGTCGGGGATACGCAGTATTTT	CNSSGGVGDTQYF	TRBV12-3/TRBV12-4	-	TRBD2	TRBJ2-3
TGTGCCAGCAGCAGGGGGGTAAGCGATACGCAGTATTTT	CASSRGVSDTQYF	TRBV9	-	-	TRBJ2-3
TGTGCCAGCAGCTCACCCCGGGGGGATGGGTACATCTTC	CASSSPRGDGYIF	TRBV11-2	-	-	TRBJ1-2
TGTGCCAGCAGCTCAGCCCGGCAGGGAGGTACTGGAGCTTTCTTT	CASSSARQGGTGAFF	TRBV5-6	-	-	TRBJ1-1
TGTGCCAGCGGGGGGACAGGGGGCAAGGGCACTGAGGCTTACTTT	CASGGTGGKGTEAYF	TRBV11-2	-	TRBD1	TRBJ1-1
TGTGCCAGCAGCCTTACCCCACTGAGTAGTTCCTACAATGAGCAGTTCTTC	CASSLTPLSSSYNEQFF	TRBV11-2	-	-	TRBJ2-1
TGTGCCAGGAGCTTAGATCAACGGGGTATAGTCTGCAATGAGCAGTCCTTC	CARSLDQRGIVCNEQSF	TRBV11-2	-	-	TRBJ2-1
TGTACTAGTGCCCAGGGGGCGAGTGGTTACACCTTC	CTSAQGASGYTF	TRBV12-5	-	TRBD1	TRBJ1-2
TGTGCCAGCAGTCCCTCGGGAAATCAGCCCCAGCATTTT	CASSPSGNQPQHF	TRBV6-2/TRBV6-3	many	-	TRBJ1-5
TGTGCCAGCCGTCGGGGGTTCGGCGGGATCACAGATACGCAGTATTTT	CASRRGFGGITDTQYF	TRBV28	many	-	TRBJ2-3
TGTGCCAGCAGCACTTACCATTACAGGGGACTAGCGCCAGGAGTCGGCACCGGGGAGCTGTGTTTT	CASSTYHYRGLAPGVGTGELCF	TRBV21-1	-	-	TRBJ2-2
TGTGCCAGCAGCCCCCACTCCGGGACTAGCCTGGTTGAGCAGTTCTTC	CASSPHSGTSLVEQFF	TRBV7-3	few	TRBD2	TRBJ2-1
TGTGCCCGCATCCTAGGAACTAGCGGGAAGCTTGAGCAATTCTTC	CARILGTSGKLEQFF	TRBV11-3	-	TRBD2	TRBJ2-1
TGTGCTAGCAGCTGTGGGGGCAATCAGCCCCAGCATTTT	CASSCGGNQPQHF	TRBV6-2/TRBV6-3	-	-	TRBJ1-5
TGTGCCAGCAGCCCCCCCGGGGGGCTAGGGAATACGCAGTATTTT	CASSPPGGLGNTQYF	TRBV9	many	-	TRBJ2-3
TGTGCCAGCAGCTTAACTGGGGGGGCCAGCGGGAGCCCCGGGGAGCTGTTTTTT	CASSLTGGASGSPGELFF	TRBV7-3	-	TRBD2	TRBJ2-2
TGTGCCAGCAGCTTAGAGGGGTACAGGGGTTCCTACAATGAGCAGTTCTTC	CASSLEGYRGSYNEQFF	TRBV11-2	large	TRBD1	TRBJ2-1
TGTGCCAGCAGCGAACAGTCAACCTCCTACAATGAGCAGTTCTTC	CASSEQSTSYNEQFF	TRBV6-4	-	-	TRBJ2-1